These T cell receptor beta chains were read from a single sample in a study of blood T cell repertoires in COVID-19. The method was immunoSEQ multiplex PCR; TCRdb's version includes in-frame clones alone and lacks a portion of them. This table holds fewer than 25,000 clones, roughly 88% found once. Sequenced input: peripheral blood. These receptors originate from a woman at least 80 years old with active or convalescent COVID-19. Each CDR3 is given with its conserved first and last residue. Each record gives: V gene, clone size, CDR3 length, D gene, J gene, CDR3 protein, CDR3 DNA. A D gene is named only where the DNA matches it firmly. Clone sizes are given selectively: once, few, many, or a class where the clone is expanded.

>TRBV5-4|.|17|TRBD1|TRBJ1-4
CASSPTRTGGIGEKLFF
TGTGCCAGCAGCCCCACCCGGACAGGGGGAATAGGTGAAAAACTGTTTTTT
>TRBV9|once|15|.|TRBJ1-3
CASSAGGGSGNTIYF
TGTGCCAGCAGCGCTGGGGGCGGCTCTGGAAACACCATATATTTT
>TRBV7-3|.|18|.|TRBJ1-5
CASSSEYASKWVDQPQHF
TGTGCCAGCAGCTCCGAGTACGCTAGCAAATGGGTCGATCAGCCCCAGCATTTT
>TRBV21-1|.|21|.|TRBJ2-2
CASSSAGTGNYRPPNTGELFF
TGTGCCAGCAGCTCGGCCGGGACAGGGAACTATCGTCCACCGAACACCGGGGAGCTGTTTTTT
>TRBV28|once|11|.|TRBJ2-5
CASRLQETQYF
TGTGCCAGCCGTCTCCAAGAGACCCAGTACTTC
>TRBV6-1|.|16|TRBD1|TRBJ2-5
CASSEDHRDRGETQYF
TGTGCCAGCAGTGAAGATCACCGCGACAGGGGAGAGACCCAGTACTTC
>TRBV6-5|.|15|TRBD1|TRBJ1-2
CASSYEQQGARGYTF
TGTGCCAGCAGTTACGAACAACAGGGGGCTCGGGGCTACACCTTC
>TRBV19|.|15|.|TRBJ2-1
CASNRGAASYNEQFF
TGTGCCAGTAACCGGGGGGCAGCCTCCTACAATGAGCAGTTCTTC
>TRBV7-9|.|14|TRBD1|TRBJ1-1
CASSLRQGAGEAFF
TGTGCCAGCAGCTTACGGCAGGGGGCCGGTGAAGCTTTCTTT
>TRBV10-3|.|14|.|TRBJ1-6
CAISAVGADSPLHF
TGTGCCATCAGTGCGGTGGGAGCAGATTCACCCCTCCACTTT
>TRBV24-1|.|12|.|TRBJ2-7
CATSGAGYEQYF
TGTGCCACCAGTGGGGCAGGATACGAGCAGTACTTC
>TRBV6-2/TRBV6-3|.|15|TRBD2|TRBJ2-7
CASSLGLAGVTEQYF
TGTGCCAGCAGTTTGGGACTAGCGGGAGTAACCGAGCAGTACTTC
>TRBV5-1|.|18|TRBD2|TRBJ2-2
CASSFFGVRGRNTGELFF
TGCGCCAGCAGCTTTTTTGGTGTGCGCGGGAGGAACACCGGGGAGCTGTTTTTT
>TRBV27|.|16|.|TRBJ1-3
CASSLSPTGNGNTIYF
TGTGCCAGCAGTTTATCCCCCACAGGGAATGGAAACACCATATATTTT
>TRBV5-1|.|14|TRBD1|TRBJ2-7
CASSAGQGLYEQYF
TGCGCCAGCAGCGCGGGACAGGGATTGTACGAGCAGTACTTC
>TRBV28|.|16|TRBD1|TRBJ1-3
CASSLYRGRSGNTIYF
TGTGCCAGCAGTTTATACAGGGGGCGAAGTGGAAACACCATATATTTT
>TRBV7-8|.|13|.|TRBJ2-7
CASSPGRPYEQYF
TGTGCCAGTTCCCCGGGTCGCCCCTACGAGCAGTACTTC
>TRBV30|.|13|.|TRBJ1-2
CAWSVNQGYGYTF
TGTGCCTGGAGCGTAAATCAGGGGTATGGCTACACCTTC
>TRBV10-3|.|14|TRBD1|TRBJ1-2
CAISQDRGLDGYTF
TGTGCCATCAGTCAGGACAGGGGGCTAGATGGCTACACCTTC
>TRBV25-1|.|17|TRBD2|TRBJ2-3
CASSEYSGGRSTDTQYF
TGTGCCAGCAGTGAATACAGCGGGGGTAGAAGCACAGATACGCAGTATTTT
>TRBV5-1|.|12|TRBD1|TRBJ2-3
CASGQGTDTQYF
TGCGCCAGCGGACAGGGTACAGATACGCAGTATTTT
>TRBV7-2|.|16|TRBD2|TRBJ2-3
CASSLMSASGGNTQYF
TGTGCCAGCAGCTTAATGTCGGCTAGCGGGGGGAATACGCAGTATTTT
>TRBV21-1|once|16|.|TRBJ1-5
CASSGVGGLGNQPQHF
TGTGCCAGCAGCGGCGTTGGAGGTTTGGGCAATCAGCCCCAGCATTTT
>TRBV5-1|.|17|TRBD1|TRBJ2-3
CASSFTGQGSSTDTQYF
TGCGCCAGCAGCTTTACGGGACAGGGGTCTAGCACAGATACGCAGTATTTT
>TRBV15|.|18|TRBD2|TRBJ2-4
CATSRAKTSGSGKNIQYF
TGTGCCACCAGCAGGGCGAAGACTAGCGGGAGTGGCAAAAACATTCAGTACTTC
>TRBV30|few|13|TRBD1|TRBJ2-7
CAWTRTGRNEQYF
TGTGCCTGGACCCGGACAGGGAGAAACGAGCAGTACTTC
>TRBV5-6|.|16|TRBD2|TRBJ2-1
CASSHGLAYKNNEQFF
TGTGCCAGCAGCCACGGACTAGCGTATAAAAACAATGAGCAGTTCTTC
>TRBV12-5|.|17|.|TRBJ2-1
CASGSPPSGHSYNEQFF
TGTGCTAGTGGTTCGCCTCCGTCAGGGCACTCCTACAATGAGCAGTTCTTC
>TRBV29-1|.|14|TRBD1|TRBJ2-3
CSVEGQTGTDTQYF
TGCAGCGTTGAGGGACAGACCGGCACAGATACGCAGTATTTT
>TRBV6-2/TRBV6-3|.|14|.|TRBJ1-2
CASSYSSLTSGYTF
TGTGCCAGCAGTTACTCGAGTTTGACAAGCGGCTACACCTTC
>TRBV3-1/TRBV3-2|.|13|.|TRBJ1-1
CASSQGGRVEAFF
TGTGCCAGCAGCCAAGGGGGCAGAGTAGAAGCTTTCTTT
>TRBV6-2/TRBV6-3|.|16|TRBD1|TRBJ1-1
CASSPATGRLNTEAFF
TGTGCCAGCAGCCCTGCGACAGGGAGGCTGAACACTGAAGCTTTCTTT
>TRBV19|.|14|TRBD2|TRBJ2-7
CASRYGAGAYEQYF
TGTGCCAGTAGATATGGTGCGGGGGCCTACGAGCAGTACTTC
>TRBV3-1/TRBV3-2|.|18|.|TRBJ2-2
CASSPRDSRDTNTGELFF
TGTGCCAGCAGCCCGCGGGATTCTAGAGATACGAACACCGGGGAGCTGTTTTTT
>TRBV27|.|14|.|TRBJ1-3
CASMRQTSGNTIYF
TGTGCCAGCATGAGACAGACGTCTGGAAACACCATATATTTT
>TRBV19|.|17|.|TRBJ1-6
CASSIPRGYPNNSPLHF
TGTGCCAGTAGTATTCCTCGGGGGTACCCTAATAATTCACCCCTCCACTTT
>TRBV29-1|few|14|TRBD1|TRBJ2-2
CSVGQGILTGELFF
TGCAGCGTCGGACAGGGGATTTTAACCGGGGAGCTGTTTTTT
>TRBV7-9|.|16|.|TRBJ1-6
CASSLGQGFYNSPLHF
TGTGCCAGCAGCTTAGGGCAGGGGTTCTATAATTCACCCCTCCACTTT
>TRBV4-1|.|15|TRBD2|TRBJ2-1
CASSQRGGWYNEQFF
TGCGCCAGCAGCCAGCGGGGGGGATGGTACAATGAGCAGTTCTTC
>TRBV19|.|15|TRBD1|TRBJ1-4
CASRSPGTGNEKLFF
TGTGCCAGTAGATCCCCGGGGACAGGGAATGAAAAACTGTTTTTT
>TRBV11-3|few|12|.|TRBJ2-7
CASGQSSYEQYF
TGTGCCAGCGGCCAGTCCTCCTACGAGCAGTACTTC
>TRBV6-5|.|15|.|TRBJ1-3
CASSYSWDIGNTIYF
TGTGCCAGCAGTTACTCTTGGGACATTGGAAACACCATATATTTT
>TRBV4-3|.|18|TRBD2|TRBJ2-1
CASSQDSPSGASYNEQFF
TGCGCCAGCAGCCAAGACTCTCCTAGCGGGGCCTCCTACAATGAGCAGTTCTTC
>TRBV7-3|few|13|.|TRBJ1-6
CASSLSTGSPLHF
TGTGCCAGCAGCTTATCTACTGGTTCACCCCTCCACTTT